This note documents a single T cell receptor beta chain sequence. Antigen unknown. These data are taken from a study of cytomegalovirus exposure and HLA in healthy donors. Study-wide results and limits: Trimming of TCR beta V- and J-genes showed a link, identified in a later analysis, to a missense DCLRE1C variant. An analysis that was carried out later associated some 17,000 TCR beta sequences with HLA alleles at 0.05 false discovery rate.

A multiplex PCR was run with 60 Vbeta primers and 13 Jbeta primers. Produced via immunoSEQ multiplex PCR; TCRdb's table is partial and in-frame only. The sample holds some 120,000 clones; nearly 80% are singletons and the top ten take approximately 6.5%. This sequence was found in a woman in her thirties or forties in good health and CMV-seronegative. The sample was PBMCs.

CDR3 bases: TGTGCCAGCAGCTTACAGGCCTACGAGCAGTACTTC. This encodes CASSLQAYEQYF. The V and J genes are TRBV6-6 and TRBJ2-7; D is possibly TRBD1 (5 bases). Between the trimmed V and J ends, which lost 6 bases and 2 bases, there was a span of 8 bases. Germline CDR1 reads MNHNY; CDR2 reads SVGAGI (reference sequence). The CDR3 contains 12 residues.